These T cell receptor beta chains were read from a single sample in a study of blood T cell repertoires in COVID-19. The table came from immunoSEQ multiplex PCR; TCRdb's copy has only in-frame clones and leaves some out. In the table there are about 97,000 clones, approximately 90% of which are singletons. Specimen: peripheral blood. These receptors all come from a man between 45 and 60 years old with active COVID-19. CDR3s include the opening cysteine and the closing phenylalanine or tryptophan. A D gene is named only where the DNA matches it firmly. Only some rows state a clone size, as once, few, many or a class for expanded clones.

clone_size	v_call	j_call	d_call	cdr3_aa	cdr3_nt
few	TRBV14	TRBJ1-2	TRBD1	CASRHVGQGNGYTF	TGTGCCAGCAGGCACGTCGGACAGGGGAATGGCTACACCTTC
NA	TRBV6-2/TRBV6-3	TRBJ2-7	NA	CASSYGLGAPSYEQYF	TGTGCCAGCAGTTACGGGTTGGGAGCTCCATCCTACGAGCAGTACTTC
NA	TRBV5-1	TRBJ1-1	NA	CASSLARSYPEAFF	TGCGCCAGCAGCTTAGCCCGTTCCTATCCTGAAGCTTTCTTT
NA	TRBV6-4	TRBJ2-3	TRBD1	CASSPQGAITDTQYF	TGTGCCAGCAGTCCTCAGGGGGCAATCACAGATACGCAGTATTTT
NA	TRBV3-1/TRBV3-2	TRBJ1-1	NA	CASSPKDTEAFF	TGTGCCAGCAGCCCCAAGGACACGGAAGCTTTCTTT
NA	TRBV7-9	TRBJ2-5	TRBD1	CASSLHTGGGETQYF	TGTGCCAGCAGCTTACATACAGGGGGCGGGGAGACCCAGTACTTC
NA	TRBV5-1	TRBJ2-2	NA	CASSFGGIGTGELFF	TGCGCCAGCAGCTTCGGGGGAATAGGAACCGGGGAGCTGTTTTTT
NA	TRBV3-1/TRBV3-2	TRBJ1-4	NA	CASSPRGNEKLFF	TGTGCCAGCAGCCCACGGGGGAATGAAAAACTGTTTTTT
once	TRBV10-3	TRBJ2-2	NA	CAISERETGELFF	TGTGCCATCAGTGAGCGGGAAACCGGGGAGCTGTTTTTT
NA	TRBV18	TRBJ1-4	TRBD1	CASSPLSGTVNEKLFF	TGTGCCAGCTCACCACTTTCCGGGACAGTGAATGAAAAACTGTTTTTT
NA	TRBV15	TRBJ2-6	NA	CATSAYQDSGANVLTF	TGTGCCACCAGCGCCTACCAGGACTCCGGGGCCAACGTCCTGACTTTC
NA	TRBV3-1/TRBV3-2	TRBJ1-6	NA	CASSQGSSPLHF	TGTGCCAGCAGCCAAGGGAGTTCACCCCTCCACTTT
NA	TRBV10-3	TRBJ2-7	NA	CAISESGVFGEQYF	TGTGCCATCAGTGAGTCAGGGGTCTTCGGCGAGCAGTACTTC
NA	TRBV18	TRBJ1-6	NA	CASSPSGYYNSPLHF	TGTGCCAGCTCACCATCGGGTTACTATAATTCACCCCTCCACTTT
NA	TRBV30	TRBJ2-1	TRBD1	CAWSKGQGAYNEQFF	TGTGCCTGGAGTAAGGGACAGGGCGCCTACAATGAGCAGTTCTTC
NA	TRBV6-1	TRBJ1-1	NA	CASSEGPGGTEAFF	TGTGCCAGCAGTGAGGGACCGGGAGGGACTGAAGCTTTCTTT
NA	TRBV5-1	TRBJ2-1	TRBD2	CASSQKLAGMNEQFF	TGCGCCAGCAGCCAAAAACTAGCGGGGATGAATGAGCAGTTCTTC
NA	TRBV19	TRBJ1-6	NA	CASSSTDRFYNSPLHF	TGTGCCAGTAGCTCAACAGACAGGTTCTATAATTCACCCCTCCACTTT
NA	TRBV25-1	TRBJ2-7	NA	CASSGGFSYEQYF	TGTGCCAGCAGTGGAGGGTTCTCCTACGAGCAGTACTTC
NA	TRBV11-2	TRBJ2-1	NA	CASSLAGYHEQFF	TGTGCCAGCAGCTTGGCAGGGTACCATGAGCAGTTCTTC
once	TRBV19	TRBJ2-6	TRBD1	CASSSIPGQGAPGANVLTF	TGTGCCAGTAGTTCGATCCCGGGACAGGGGGCGCCTGGGGCCAACGTCCTGACTTTC
NA	TRBV12-3/TRBV12-4	TRBJ2-7	NA	CASSQQETYEQYF	TGTGCCAGCAGTCAACAGGAAACCTACGAGCAGTACTTC
NA	TRBV5-1	TRBJ2-2	TRBD2	CASSLGSSGFTGELFF	TGCGCCAGCAGCTTGGGTTCTAGCGGGTTCACCGGGGAGCTGTTTTTT
NA	TRBV5-4	TRBJ2-1	NA	CASSSPGPASNNEQFF	TGTGCCAGCAGCTCCCCAGGGCCTGCCTCCAACAATGAGCAGTTCTTC
once	TRBV12-5	TRBJ1-2	NA	CASGLDRIGGYTF	TGTGCTAGTGGTCTCGACAGGATAGGTGGCTACACCTTC
NA	TRBV4-1	TRBJ1-1	NA	CASSPGAGNTEAFF	TGCGCCAGCAGCCCTGGGGCGGGAAACACTGAAGCTTTCTTT
NA	TRBV12-5	TRBJ2-7	NA	CASGFRGSGGEQYF	TGTGCTAGTGGTTTCCGGGGGTCAGGGGGTGAGCAGTACTTC
NA	TRBV4-1	TRBJ2-1	TRBD1	CASSQAQGYNEQFF	TGCGCCAGCAGCCAAGCACAGGGGTACAATGAGCAGTTCTTC
once	TRBV4-1	TRBJ1-2	TRBD1	CASSRSGQGNIGYTF	TGCGCCAGCAGCCGTTCCGGACAGGGGAATATTGGCTACACCTTC
NA	TRBV4-1	TRBJ2-1	TRBD2	CASSQVSSGGYNEQFF	TGCGCCAGCAGCCAAGTTTCTAGCGGGGGCTACAATGAGCAGTTCTTC
NA	TRBV30	TRBJ1-1	TRBD1	CAWSVQDRGRVRSFF	TGTGCCTGGAGTGTTCAGGACAGGGGGCGGGTTAGGTCTTTCTTT